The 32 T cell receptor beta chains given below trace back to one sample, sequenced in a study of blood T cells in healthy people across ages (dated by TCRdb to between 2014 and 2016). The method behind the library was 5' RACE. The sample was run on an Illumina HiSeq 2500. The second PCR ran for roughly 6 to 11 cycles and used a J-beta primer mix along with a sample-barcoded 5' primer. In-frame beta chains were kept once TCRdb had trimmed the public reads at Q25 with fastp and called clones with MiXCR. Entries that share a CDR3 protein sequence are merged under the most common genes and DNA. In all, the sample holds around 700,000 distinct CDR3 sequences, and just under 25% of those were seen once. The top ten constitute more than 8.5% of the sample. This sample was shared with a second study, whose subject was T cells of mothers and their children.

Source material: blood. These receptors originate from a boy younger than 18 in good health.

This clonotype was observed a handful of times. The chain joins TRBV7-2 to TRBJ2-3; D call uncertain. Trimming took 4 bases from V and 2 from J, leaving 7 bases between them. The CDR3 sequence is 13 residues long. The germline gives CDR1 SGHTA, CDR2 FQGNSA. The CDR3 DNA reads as TGTGCCAGCAGCTCCTCCTACACAGATACGCAGTATTTT. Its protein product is CASSSSYTDTQYF.

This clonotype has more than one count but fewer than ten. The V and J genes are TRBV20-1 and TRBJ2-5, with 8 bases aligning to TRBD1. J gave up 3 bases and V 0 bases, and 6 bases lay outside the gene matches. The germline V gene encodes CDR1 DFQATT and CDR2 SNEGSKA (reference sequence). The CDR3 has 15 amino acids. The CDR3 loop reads CSARDWGQAKETQYF. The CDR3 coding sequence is TGCAGTGCTAGAGATTGGGGACAGGCCAAAGAGACCCAGTACTTC.

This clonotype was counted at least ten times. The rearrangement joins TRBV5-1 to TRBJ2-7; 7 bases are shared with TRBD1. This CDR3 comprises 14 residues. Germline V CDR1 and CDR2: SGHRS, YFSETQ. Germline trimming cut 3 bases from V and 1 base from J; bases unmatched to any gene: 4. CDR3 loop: CASSSPGQSYEQYF. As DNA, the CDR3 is TGCGCCAGCAGCTCCCCGGGACAGTCCTACGAGCAGTACTTC.

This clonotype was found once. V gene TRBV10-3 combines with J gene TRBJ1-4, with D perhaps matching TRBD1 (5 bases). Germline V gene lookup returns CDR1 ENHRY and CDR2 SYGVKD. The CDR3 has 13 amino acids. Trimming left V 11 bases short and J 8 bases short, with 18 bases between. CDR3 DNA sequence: TGTGCCTCAAAGGACACCCTCGAGGAAAAACTGTTTTTT. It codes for CASKDTLEEKLFF.

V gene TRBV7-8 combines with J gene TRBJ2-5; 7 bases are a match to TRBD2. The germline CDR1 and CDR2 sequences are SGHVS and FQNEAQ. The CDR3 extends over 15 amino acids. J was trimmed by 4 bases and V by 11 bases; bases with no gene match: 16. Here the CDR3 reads CAGGVVRGPLETQYF. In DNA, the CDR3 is TGTGCCGGGGGGGTCGTGAGGGGCCCGCTAGAGACCCAGTACTTC. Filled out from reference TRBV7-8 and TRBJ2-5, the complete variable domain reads GAGVSQSPRYKVAKRGQDVALRCDPISGHVSLFWYQQALGQGPEFLTYFQNEAQLDKSGLPSDRFFAERPEGSVSTLKIQRTQQEDSAVYLCAGGVVRGPLETQYFGPGTRLLVL.

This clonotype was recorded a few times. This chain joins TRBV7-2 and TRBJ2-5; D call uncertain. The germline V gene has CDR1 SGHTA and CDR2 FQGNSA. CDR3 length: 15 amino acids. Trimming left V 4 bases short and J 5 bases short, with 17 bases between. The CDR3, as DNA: TGTGCCAGCAGCTCGCGTAGGAATGAGAGGGAGACCCAGTACTTC. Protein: CASSSRRNERETQYF. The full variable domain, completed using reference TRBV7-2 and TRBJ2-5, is GAGVSQSPSNKVTEKGKDVELRCDPISGHTALYWYRQSLGQGLEFLIYFQGNSAPDKSGLPSDRFSAERTGGSVSTLTIQRTQQEDSAVYLCASSSRRNERETQYFGPGTRLLVL.

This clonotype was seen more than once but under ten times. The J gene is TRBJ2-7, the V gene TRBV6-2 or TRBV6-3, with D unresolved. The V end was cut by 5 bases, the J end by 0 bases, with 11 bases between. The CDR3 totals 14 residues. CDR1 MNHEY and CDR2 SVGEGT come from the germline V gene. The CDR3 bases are TGTGCCAGCAGTCGCCTACTAAGCTCCTACGAGCAGTACTTC. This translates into CASSRLLSSYEQYF.

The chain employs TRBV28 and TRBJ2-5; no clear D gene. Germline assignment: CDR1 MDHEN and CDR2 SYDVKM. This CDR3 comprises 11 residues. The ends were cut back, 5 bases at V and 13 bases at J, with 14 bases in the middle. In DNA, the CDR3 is TGTGCCAGCAGTGCCGCCTACGAGCGGTACTTC. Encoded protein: CASSAAYERYF.

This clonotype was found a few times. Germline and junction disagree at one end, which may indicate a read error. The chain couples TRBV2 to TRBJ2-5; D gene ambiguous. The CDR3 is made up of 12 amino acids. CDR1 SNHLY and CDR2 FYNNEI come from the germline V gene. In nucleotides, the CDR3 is TGTGCCAGCAGTGCAATCCCCAATGAGCAATTCTTC. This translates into CASSAIPNEQFF.

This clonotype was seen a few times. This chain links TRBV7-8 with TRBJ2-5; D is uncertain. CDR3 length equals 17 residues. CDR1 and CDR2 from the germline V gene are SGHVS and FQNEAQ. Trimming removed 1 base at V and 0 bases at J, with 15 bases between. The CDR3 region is CASSLEVPGSYQETQYF. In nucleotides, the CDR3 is TGTGCCAGCAGCTTAGAGGTCCCTGGAAGCTACCAAGAGACCCAGTACTTC.

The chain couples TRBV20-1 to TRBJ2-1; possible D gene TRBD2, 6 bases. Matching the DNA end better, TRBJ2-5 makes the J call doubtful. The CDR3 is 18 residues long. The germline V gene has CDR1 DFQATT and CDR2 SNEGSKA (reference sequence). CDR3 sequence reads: CSARDRPWLGLQQETQYF. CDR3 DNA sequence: TGCAGTGCTAGAGATCGCCCTTGGTTGGGACTCCAACAAGAGACCCAGTACTTC.

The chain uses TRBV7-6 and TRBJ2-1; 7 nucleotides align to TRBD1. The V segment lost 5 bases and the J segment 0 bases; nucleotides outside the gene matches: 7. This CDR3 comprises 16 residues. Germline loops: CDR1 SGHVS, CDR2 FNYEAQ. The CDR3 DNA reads TGTGCCAGCAGCCGAACGACAGGGAACTCCTACAATGAGCAGTTCTTC. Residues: CASSRTTGNSYNEQFF. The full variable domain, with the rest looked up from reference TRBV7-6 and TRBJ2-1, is GAGVSQSPRYKVTKRGQDVALRCDPISGHVSLYWYRQALGQGPEFLTYFNYEAQQDKSGLPNDRFSAERPEGSISTLTIQRTEQRDSAMYRCASSRTTGNSYNEQFFGPGTRLTVL.

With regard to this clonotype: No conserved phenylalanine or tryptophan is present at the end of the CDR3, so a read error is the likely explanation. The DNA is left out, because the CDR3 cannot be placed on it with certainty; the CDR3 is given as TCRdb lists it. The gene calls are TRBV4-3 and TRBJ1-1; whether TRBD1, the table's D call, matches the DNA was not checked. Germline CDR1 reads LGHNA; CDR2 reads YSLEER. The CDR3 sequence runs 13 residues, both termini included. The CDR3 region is CASSQGYPGAQVL.

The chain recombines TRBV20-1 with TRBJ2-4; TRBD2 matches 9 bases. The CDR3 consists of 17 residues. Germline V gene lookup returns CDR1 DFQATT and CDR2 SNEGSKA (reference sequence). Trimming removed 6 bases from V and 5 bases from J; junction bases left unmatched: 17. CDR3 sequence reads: CSALVRTSGLGQNIQYF. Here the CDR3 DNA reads TGCAGTGCCCTGGTCCGAACTAGCGGGTTGGGTCAAAACATTCAGTACTTC.

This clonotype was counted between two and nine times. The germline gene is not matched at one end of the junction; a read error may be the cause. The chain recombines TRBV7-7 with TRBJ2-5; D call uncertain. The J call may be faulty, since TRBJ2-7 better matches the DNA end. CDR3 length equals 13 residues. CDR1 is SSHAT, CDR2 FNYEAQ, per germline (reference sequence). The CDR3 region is CASSAGPLDEQYF. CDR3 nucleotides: TGTGCTAGCAGCGCCGGACCCTTGGACGAGCAGTACTTC.

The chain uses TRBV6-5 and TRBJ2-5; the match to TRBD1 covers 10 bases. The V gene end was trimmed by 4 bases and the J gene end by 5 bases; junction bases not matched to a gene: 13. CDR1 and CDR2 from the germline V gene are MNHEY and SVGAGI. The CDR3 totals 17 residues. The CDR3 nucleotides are TGTGCCAGCAGTTCGGGGCGCCGACAGGGGGCTTGGGAGACCCAGTACTTC. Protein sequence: CASSSGRRQGAWETQYF.

The CDR3 here is CATRESGGADNEQFF. DNA of the CDR3: TGTGCCACCAGAGAGAGCGGGGGGGCTGACAATGAGCAGTTCTTC. V is TRBV10-3 and J is TRBJ2-1; the match to TRBD2 covers 10 bases. The ends lost 10 bases at V and 5 bases at J; junction bases unmatched: 11. Germline V gives CDR1 ENHRY, CDR2 SYGVKD. The CDR3 sequence is 15 residues long.

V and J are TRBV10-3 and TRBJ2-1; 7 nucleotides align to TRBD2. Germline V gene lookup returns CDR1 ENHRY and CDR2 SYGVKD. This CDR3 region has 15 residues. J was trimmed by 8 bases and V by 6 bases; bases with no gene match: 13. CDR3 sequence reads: CAISDRGGGRDEQFF. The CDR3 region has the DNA TGTGCCATCAGCGACCGGGGCGGGGGTCGGGATGAGCAGTTCTTC.

The CDR3 region is CATSSGGGLAYEQYF. In DNA, the CDR3 is TGTGCCACCTCGAGTGGCGGGGGGCTCGCCTACGAGCAGTACTTC. The V gene is TRBV24-1, the J gene TRBJ2-5; 8 nucleotides agree with TRBD2. The DNA end favors TRBJ2-7, so the J call may be wrong. The germline V gene has CDR1 KGHDR and CDR2 SFDVKD. This CDR3 has 15 amino acids.

This CDR3 is CASSLLLAGASYNEQFF. The CDR3 DNA reads as TGCGCCAGCAGCTTGCTTCTAGCGGGAGCCTCCTACAATGAGCAGTTCTTC. The gene calls are TRBV5-1 and TRBJ2-1, with 10 bases aligning to TRBD2. CDR3 length: 17 amino acids. The junction had 4 bases not matched to a gene; V was cut back by 1 base and J by 0 bases. Germline V gives CDR1 SGHRS, CDR2 YFSETQ.

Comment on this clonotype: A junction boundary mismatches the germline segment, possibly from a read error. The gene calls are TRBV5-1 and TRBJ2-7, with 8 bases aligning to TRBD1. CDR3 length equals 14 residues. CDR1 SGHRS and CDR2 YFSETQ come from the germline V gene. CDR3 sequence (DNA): TGCGCGAGCAGCTTGGGACAGGCAGTCGACGAGCAGTACTTC. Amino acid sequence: CASSLGQAVDEQYF.

The CDR3 DNA is TGTGCCAGCAGCTCGGGGGGGTCCTCAGCGACCCAGTACTTC. It specifies CASSSGGSSATQYF. The gene calls are TRBV7-9 and TRBJ2-5, with 8 bases that match TRBD2. In germline, CDR1 is SEHNR, CDR2 FQNEAQ (reference sequence). V shed 4 bases and J 7 bases; nucleotides not matched to a gene: 8. The CDR3 contains 14 residues.

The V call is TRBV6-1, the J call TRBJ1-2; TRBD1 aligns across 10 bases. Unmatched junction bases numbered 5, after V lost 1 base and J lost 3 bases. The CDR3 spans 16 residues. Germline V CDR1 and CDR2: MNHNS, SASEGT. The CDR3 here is CASSEDRGQGDYGYTF. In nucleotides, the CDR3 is TGTGCCAGCAGTGAAGACCGTGGACAGGGGGACTATGGCTACACCTTC.

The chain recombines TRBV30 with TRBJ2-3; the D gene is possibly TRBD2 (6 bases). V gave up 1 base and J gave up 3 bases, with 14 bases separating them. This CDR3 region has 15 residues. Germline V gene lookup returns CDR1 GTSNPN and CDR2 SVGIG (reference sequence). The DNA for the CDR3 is TGTGCCTGGAGTGCCCGACTGCTAGCGACAGATACGCAGTATTTT. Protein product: CAWSARLLATDTQYF.

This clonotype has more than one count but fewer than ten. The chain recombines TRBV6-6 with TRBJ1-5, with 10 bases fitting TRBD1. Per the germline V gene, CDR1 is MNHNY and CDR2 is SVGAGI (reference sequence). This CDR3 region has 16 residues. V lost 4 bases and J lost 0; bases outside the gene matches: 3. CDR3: CASSSGDRGSNQPQHF. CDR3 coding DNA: TGTGCCAGCAGTTCCGGGGACAGGGGTAGCAATCAGCCCCAGCATTTT.

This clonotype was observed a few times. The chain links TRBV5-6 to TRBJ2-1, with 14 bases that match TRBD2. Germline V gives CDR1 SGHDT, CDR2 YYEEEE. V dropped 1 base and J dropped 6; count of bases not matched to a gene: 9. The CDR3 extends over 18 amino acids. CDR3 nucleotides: TGTGCCAGCAGCTTGCCTCTGACTAGCGGGAGGGGGTCCAATGAGCAGTTCTTC. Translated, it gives CASSLPLTSGRGSNEQFF. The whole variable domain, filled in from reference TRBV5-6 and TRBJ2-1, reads DAGVTQSPTHLIKTRGQQVTLRCSPKSGHDTVSWYQQALGQGPQFIFQYYEEEERQRGNFPDRFSGHQFPNYSSELNVNALLLGDSALYLCASSLPLTSGRGSNEQFFGPGTRLTVL.

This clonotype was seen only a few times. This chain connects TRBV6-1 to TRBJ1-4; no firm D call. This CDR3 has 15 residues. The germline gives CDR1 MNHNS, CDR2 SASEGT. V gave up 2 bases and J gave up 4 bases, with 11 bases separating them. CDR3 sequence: CASSERPSGNEKLFF. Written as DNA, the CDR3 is TGTGCCAGCAGTGAACGTCCGAGCGGTAATGAAAAACTGTTTTTT.

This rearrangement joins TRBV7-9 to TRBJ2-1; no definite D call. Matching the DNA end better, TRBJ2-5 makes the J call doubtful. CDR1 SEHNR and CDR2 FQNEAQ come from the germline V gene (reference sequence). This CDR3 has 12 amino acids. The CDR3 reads CASSFNEETQYF. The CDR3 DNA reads TGTGCCAGCAGCTTCAATGAGGAGACCCAGTACTTC.

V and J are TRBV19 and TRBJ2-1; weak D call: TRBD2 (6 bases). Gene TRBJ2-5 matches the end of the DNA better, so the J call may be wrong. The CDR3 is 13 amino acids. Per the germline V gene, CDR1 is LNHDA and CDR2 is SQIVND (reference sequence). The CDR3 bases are TGTGCCAGTAGTATGGGTAGCGGAGAGACCCAGTACTTC. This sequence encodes CASSMGSGETQYF.

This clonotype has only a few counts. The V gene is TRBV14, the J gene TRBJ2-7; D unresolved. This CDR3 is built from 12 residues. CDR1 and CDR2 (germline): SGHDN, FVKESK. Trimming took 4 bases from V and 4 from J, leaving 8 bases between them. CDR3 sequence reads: CASSRYKYEQYF. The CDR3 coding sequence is TGTGCCAGCAGCCGTTACAAGTACGAGCAGTACTTC.

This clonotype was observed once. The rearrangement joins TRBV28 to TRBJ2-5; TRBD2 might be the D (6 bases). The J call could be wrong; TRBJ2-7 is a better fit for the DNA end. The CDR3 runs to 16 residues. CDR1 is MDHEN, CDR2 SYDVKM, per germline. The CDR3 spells CASSPSLSGVSYEQYF. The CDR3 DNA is TGTGCCAGCAGTCCCTCGCTTAGCGGTGTCTCCTACGAGCAGTACTTC.

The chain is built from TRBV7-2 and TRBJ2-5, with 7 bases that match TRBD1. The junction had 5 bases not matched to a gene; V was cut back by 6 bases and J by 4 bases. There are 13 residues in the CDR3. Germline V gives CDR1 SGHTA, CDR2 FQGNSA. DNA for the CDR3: TGTGCCAGCAGGTCTCAGGGGGTAGAGACCCAGTACTTC. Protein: CASRSQGVETQYF.